The clone carrying this TCR beta chain was observed at least ten times. The antigen is undetermined. Naive CD8 library inputs spanned roughly 17,000 to 1,100,000 sorted cells and 10%, 30% or 50% RNA. CD8+CD4-CCR7+CD45RA+ cells were sorted as naive CD8 T cells. The data were obtained in a study of molecular identifiers for immune sequencing clone quantification. Study-level background: In the replicates, RNA derived from around 20,000 or 100,000 naive CD8 cells was divided into five parts, and four were sequenced. Overall study findings and caveats: The study found clones above 20 RNA copies held over 98% of effector molecules and under 1% in naive cells.

Germline V gives CDR1 MNHEY, CDR2 SVGEGT. The CDR3 consists of 12 residues. V gave up 8 bases and J gave up 2 bases, with 7 bases separating them. A single record per CDR3 protein comes from TCRdb applying MiXCR to the PCR reads. Here the sample spans a few hundred thousand distinct CDR3 sequences, 24% being singletons. This chain connects TRBV6-2 or TRBV6-3 to TRBJ1-5; D remains unclear. This sequence originates from a human donor in good health. Some libraries in this study had Jurkat cell RNA spiked in. The sequenced sample consisted of naive CD8+ T cells from blood, with Jurkat cell RNA spiked in. Subset noted: FACS-sorted CD8+CD4-CCR7+CD45RA+ naive T cells. This CDR3 reads CASEAGNQPQHF. The CDR3 coding sequence is TGTGCCAGCGAGGCAGGCAATCAGCCCCAGCATTTT.